The rows below give T cell receptor beta chains drawn from one sample of a study of blood T cell repertoires in COVID-19. Profiled with immunoSEQ multiplex PCR; TCRdb holds only in-frame clones, not every one. Among a few hundred thousand clones listed, around nine tenths were seen once. The material sequenced was PBMCs or T cells enriched from blood (not recorded which). The source is a woman in her thirties or forties who had recovered from COVID-19. Both conserved end residues are part of each CDR3. Fields, in order: D gene, V gene, J gene, clone size, CDR3 DNA, CDR3 protein. A D gene is named only where the DNA matches it firmly. A row's size may be missing; if present it is once, few, many or a size class.

d_gene: TRBD2; v_gene: TRBV29-1; j_gene: TRBJ2-1; abundance: .; CDR3nt: TGCAGCGTTCCACTAGCGGGAGAAGCCAATGAGCAGTTCTTC; CDR3aa: CSVPLAGEANEQFF
d_gene: TRBD2; v_gene: TRBV5-1; j_gene: TRBJ2-1; abundance: .; CDR3nt: TGCGCCAGCAGCTTGGCGGAAGCGGGAGGGCCGGGGAATGAGCAGTTCTTC; CDR3aa: CASSLAEAGGPGNEQFF
d_gene: .; v_gene: TRBV11-3; j_gene: TRBJ2-1; abundance: few; CDR3nt: TGTGCCAGCAGCTTAGATCAGGAGCGGGAGCAGTTCTTC; CDR3aa: CASSLDQEREQFF
d_gene: TRBD1; v_gene: TRBV27; j_gene: TRBJ1-1; abundance: .; CDR3nt: TGTGCCAGCATAAGACAGGGAATGAACACTGAAGCTTTCTTT; CDR3aa: CASIRQGMNTEAFF
d_gene: TRBD1; v_gene: TRBV27; j_gene: TRBJ1-6; abundance: .; CDR3nt: TGTGCCAGCAGTCCTACCCGGTCCGCCAGGGGGCGCGGGTTTTCACCCCTCCACTTT; CDR3aa: CASSPTRSARGRGFSPLHF
d_gene: TRBD2; v_gene: TRBV3-1/TRBV3-2; j_gene: TRBJ2-5; abundance: .; CDR3nt: TGTGCCAGCAGCCAAGCTAGCGACCGACTAGCGGCCCAAGAGACCCAGTACTTC; CDR3aa: CASSQASDRLAAQETQYF
d_gene: .; v_gene: TRBV19; j_gene: TRBJ1-2; abundance: .; CDR3nt: TGTGCCAGTAGTATTAGGGGATCTGGCTACACCTTC; CDR3aa: CASSIRGSGYTF
d_gene: .; v_gene: TRBV7-9; j_gene: TRBJ2-7; abundance: once; CDR3nt: TGTGCCAGCAGCTTTATTGACAACGAGCAGTACTTC; CDR3aa: CASSFIDNEQYF
d_gene: TRBD1; v_gene: TRBV15; j_gene: TRBJ1-2; abundance: .; CDR3nt: TGTGCCACCAGCAGAGCTAAAGGACAGGGGGCGCTTGGCTACACCTTC; CDR3aa: CATSRAKGQGALGYTF
d_gene: .; v_gene: TRBV12-3/TRBV12-4; j_gene: TRBJ1-1; abundance: .; CDR3nt: TGTGCCAGCAGCAGTCAAGTTTCGGCTTTCTTT; CDR3aa: CASSSQVSAFF
d_gene: .; v_gene: TRBV3-1/TRBV3-2; j_gene: TRBJ2-7; abundance: .; CDR3nt: TGTGCCAGCAGCCAAGATAGGGGGGGCCCCGACGAGCAGTACTTC; CDR3aa: CASSQDRGGPDEQYF
d_gene: TRBD1; v_gene: TRBV19; j_gene: TRBJ1-4; abundance: .; CDR3nt: TGTGCCAGTAGTGCCTCGGGACAGGGTATTGAAAAACTGTTTTTT; CDR3aa: CASSASGQGIEKLFF
d_gene: TRBD1; v_gene: TRBV3-1/TRBV3-2; j_gene: TRBJ1-5; abundance: .; CDR3nt: TGTGCCAGCAGCCAGGGACAGTCCCCCAATCAGCCCCAGCATTTT; CDR3aa: CASSQGQSPNQPQHF
d_gene: TRBD2; v_gene: TRBV19; j_gene: TRBJ2-1; abundance: .; CDR3nt: TGTGCCAGTAGTATAGATCTGACTAGCGTTTACAATGAGCAGTTCTTC; CDR3aa: CASSIDLTSVYNEQFF
d_gene: .; v_gene: TRBV5-1; j_gene: TRBJ2-1; abundance: .; CDR3nt: TGCGCCAGCAGCTTTGTACAGGGCTACAATGAGCAGTTCTTC; CDR3aa: CASSFVQGYNEQFF
d_gene: .; v_gene: TRBV19; j_gene: TRBJ1-2; abundance: .; CDR3nt: TGTGCCAGTAGTGACCGGGGGAGAGCGTATGGCTACACCTTC; CDR3aa: CASSDRGRAYGYTF
d_gene: TRBD1; v_gene: TRBV18; j_gene: TRBJ2-5; abundance: few; CDR3nt: TGTGCCAGCTCAGACACGGGACAGGGATCCGGGGAGACCCAGTACTTC; CDR3aa: CASSDTGQGSGETQYF
d_gene: .; v_gene: TRBV15; j_gene: TRBJ2-5; abundance: .; CDR3nt: TGTGCCACCAGCAGCCACCGGGAACCCCAAGAGACCCAGTACTTC; CDR3aa: CATSSHREPQETQYF
d_gene: .; v_gene: TRBV6-5; j_gene: TRBJ2-2; abundance: .; CDR3nt: TGTGCCAGCAGTTCACCGGACTCGAGTACCGGGGAGCTGTTTTTT; CDR3aa: CASSSPDSSTGELFF